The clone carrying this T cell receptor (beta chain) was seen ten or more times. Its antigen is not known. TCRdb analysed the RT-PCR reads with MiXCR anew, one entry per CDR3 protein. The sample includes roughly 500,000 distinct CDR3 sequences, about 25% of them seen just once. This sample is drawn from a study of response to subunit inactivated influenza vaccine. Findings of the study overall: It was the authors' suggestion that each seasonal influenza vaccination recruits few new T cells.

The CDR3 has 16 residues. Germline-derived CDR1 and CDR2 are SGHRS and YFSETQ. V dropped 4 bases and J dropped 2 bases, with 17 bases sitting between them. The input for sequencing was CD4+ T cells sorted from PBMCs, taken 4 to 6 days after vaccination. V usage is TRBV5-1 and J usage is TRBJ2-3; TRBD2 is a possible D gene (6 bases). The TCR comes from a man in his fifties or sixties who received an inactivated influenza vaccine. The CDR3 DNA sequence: TGCGCCAGCAGCGATCTGCGGGCGGGACTCACAGATACGCAGTATTTT. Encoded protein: CASSDLRAGLTDTQYF.